This T cell receptor (beta chain) was recorded in a study of vaccination effects on CD4 cells after COVID-19. The CDR3 runs 16 residues. Germline CDR1 LNHNV, CDR2 YYDKDF (reference sequence). With 1 base clipped from V and 5 bases from J, the junction kept 9 bases outside the gene matches. The assay was immunoSEQ multiplex PCR, and TCRdb's table has in-frame clones only and misses some. The sample records tens of thousands of clones, nearly 75% being singletons. Viral peptide pool expansion of antigen-specific CD4+ T cells preceded sequencing in the ViraFEST assay. Isolation of CD4+ T cells took place after about nine days of culture. Vaccination of participants consisted of two doses of either the BNT162b2 or mRNA-1273 vaccine. Vaccinees lacked prior SARS-CoV-2 infection and tested negative for nucleocapsid antibodies. Supplemented with 8.5 to 10 IU/ml IL-2 and roughly 10 ug/ml peptides, 2 million to 2.5 million PBMC per well were kept in culture.

On this clone itself: The antigen is undetermined.

Regarding the study as a whole: Late post-vaccination samples showed marked contraction of infection- and vaccine-induced clones.

J is TRBJ2-7 and V is TRBV15; 9 nucleotides align to TRBD2. The sequence was obtained from a human donor who received a COVID-19 vaccine. The sequencing here drew on CD4+ T cells from PBMCs cultured with HCoV-OC43 spike peptides, taken after COVID-19 vaccination. Subset noted: HCoV-OC43 spike overlapping peptide pool stimulation. CDR3 in DNA: TGTGCCACCAGCAGAGTAGCGGGGGCGAGGAGGAACGAGCAGTACTTC. Its translation: CATSRVAGARRNEQYF.